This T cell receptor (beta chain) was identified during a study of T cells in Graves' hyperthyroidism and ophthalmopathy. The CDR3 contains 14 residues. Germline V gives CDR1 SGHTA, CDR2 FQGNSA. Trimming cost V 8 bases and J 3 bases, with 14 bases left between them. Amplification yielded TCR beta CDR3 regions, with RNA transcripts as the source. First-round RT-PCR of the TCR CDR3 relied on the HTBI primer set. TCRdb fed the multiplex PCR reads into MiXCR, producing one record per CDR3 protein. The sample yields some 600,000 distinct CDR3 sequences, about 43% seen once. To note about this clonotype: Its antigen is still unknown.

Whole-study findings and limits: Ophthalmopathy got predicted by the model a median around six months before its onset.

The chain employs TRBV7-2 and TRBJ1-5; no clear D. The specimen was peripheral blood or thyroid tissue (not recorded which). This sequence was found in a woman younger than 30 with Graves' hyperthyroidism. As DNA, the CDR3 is TGTGCCAGCTCGCTAGGTCAGAACAATCAGCCCCAGCATTTT. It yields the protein CASSLGQNNQPQHF.